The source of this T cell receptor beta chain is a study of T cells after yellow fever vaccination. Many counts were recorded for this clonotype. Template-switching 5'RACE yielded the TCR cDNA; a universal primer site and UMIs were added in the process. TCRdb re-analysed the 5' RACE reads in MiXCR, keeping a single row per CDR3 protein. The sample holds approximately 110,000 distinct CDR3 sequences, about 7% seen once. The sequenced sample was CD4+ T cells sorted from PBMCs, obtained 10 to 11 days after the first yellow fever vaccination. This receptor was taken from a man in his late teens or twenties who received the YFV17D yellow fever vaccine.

The CDR3 sequence is CAIQPYGGGLGEQFF. The CDR3 region has the DNA TGTGCCATCCAACCCTACGGGGGGGGCCTAGGCGAGCAGTTCTTC. This chain joins TRBV10-3 and TRBJ2-1; 8 nucleotides agree with TRBD2. The CDR3 is made up of 15 amino acids. V dropped 8 bases and J dropped 10; count of bases not matched to a gene: 16. Germline V gene data show CDR1 as ENHRY and CDR2 as SYGVKD.